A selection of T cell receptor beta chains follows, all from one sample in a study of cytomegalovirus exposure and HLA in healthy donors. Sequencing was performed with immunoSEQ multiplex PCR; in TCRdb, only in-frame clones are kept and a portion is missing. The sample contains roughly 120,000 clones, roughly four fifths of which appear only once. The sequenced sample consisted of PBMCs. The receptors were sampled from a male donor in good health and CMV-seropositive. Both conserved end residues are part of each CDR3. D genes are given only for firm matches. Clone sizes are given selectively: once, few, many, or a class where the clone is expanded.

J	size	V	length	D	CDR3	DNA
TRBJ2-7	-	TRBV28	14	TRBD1	CASSPNRGSYEQYF	TGTGCCAGCAGTCCCAACAGGGGCTCCTACGAGCAGTACTTC
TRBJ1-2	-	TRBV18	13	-	CASSLDIFYGYTF	TGTGCCAGCTCACTGGACATTTTCTATGGCTACACCTTC
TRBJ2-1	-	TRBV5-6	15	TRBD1	CASSSGQGGYNEQFF	TGTGCCAGCAGCTCCGGACAGGGAGGCTACAATGAGCAGTTCTTC
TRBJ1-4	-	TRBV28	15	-	CASSWGGTTNEKLFF	TGTGCCAGCAGTTGGGGGGGGACAACTAATGAAAAACTGTTTTTT
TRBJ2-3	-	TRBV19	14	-	CASSLSQGSDTQYF	TGTGCCAGTAGTTTGAGCCAGGGCTCAGATACGCAGTATTTT
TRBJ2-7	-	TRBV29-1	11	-	CSARGSYEQYF	TGCAGCGCGCGGGGCAGTTACGAGCAGTACTTC
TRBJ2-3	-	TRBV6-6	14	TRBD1	CASSKGQDSDTQYF	TGTGCCAGCAGTAAGGGACAGGACTCAGATACGCAGTATTTT
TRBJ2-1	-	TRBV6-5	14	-	CASSLSAPDDEQFF	TGTGCCAGCAGTCTTAGCGCACCGGACGATGAGCAGTTCTTC
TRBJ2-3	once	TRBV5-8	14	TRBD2	CASSFSGRVGTQYF	TGTGCCAGCAGCTTTAGCGGGAGAGTAGGTACGCAGTATTTT
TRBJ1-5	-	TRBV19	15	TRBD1	CASSSQNRGHQPQHF	TGTGCCAGTAGTTCCCAGAACAGGGGGCACCAGCCCCAGCATTTT
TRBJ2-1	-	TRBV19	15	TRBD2	CASSIGGGGNNEQFF	TGTGCCAGTAGTATAGGCGGGGGTGGGAACAATGAGCAGTTCTTC
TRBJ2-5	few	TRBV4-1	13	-	CASSQVLEETQYF	TGCGCCAGCAGCCAAGTTTTAGAAGAGACCCAGTACTTC
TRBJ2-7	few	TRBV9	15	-	CASSVAEGMSYEQYF	TGTGCCAGCAGCGTAGCCGAGGGAATGTCCTACGAGCAGTACTTC
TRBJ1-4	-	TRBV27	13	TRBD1	CATRQGSNEKLFF	TGTGCCACAAGACAGGGGAGTAATGAAAAACTGTTTTTT
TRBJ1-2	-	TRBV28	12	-	CASRQPVYGYTF	TGTGCCAGCAGACAGCCGGTCTATGGCTACACCTTC
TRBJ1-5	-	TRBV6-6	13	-	CASTRDYNQPQHF	TGTGCCAGCACCCGAGACTATAATCAGCCCCAGCATTTT
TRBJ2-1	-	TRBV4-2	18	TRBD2	CASSPRTSGSMTYNEQFF	TGTGCCAGCAGCCCGCGGACTAGCGGGAGTATGACCTACAATGAGCAGTTCTTC
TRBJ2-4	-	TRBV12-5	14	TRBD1	CASGLAGQGHIQYF	TGTGCTAGTGGTTTGGCAGGACAGGGGCACATTCAGTACTTC
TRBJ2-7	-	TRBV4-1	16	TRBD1	CASSQYSGTGALEQYF	TGCGCCAGCAGCCAATACTCCGGGACAGGGGCCCTGGAGCAGTACTTC
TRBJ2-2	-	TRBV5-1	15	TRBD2	CASSLSGIGGGELFF	TGCGCCAGCAGCCTTAGCGGGATCGGTGGCGGGGAGCTGTTTTTT
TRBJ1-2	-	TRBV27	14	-	CASSLSEAENGYTF	TGTGCCAGCAGTTTATCAGAAGCCGAAAATGGCTACACCTTC
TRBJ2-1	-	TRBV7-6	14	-	CASSLDLGGNEQFF	TGTGCCAGCAGCTTAGATCTAGGGGGCAATGAGCAGTTCTTC
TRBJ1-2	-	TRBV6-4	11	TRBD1	CATGTAYGYTF	TGTGCCACCGGGACAGCGTATGGCTACACCTTC